The sequence of this T cell receptor (beta chain) was determined in a study of shared T cell receptors in the human thymus. This clone showed up just a few times. The CDR3 is 15 amino acids. Per the germline V gene, CDR1 is LNHDA and CDR2 is SQIVND (reference sequence). V was cut by 4 bases and J by 0 bases, with 10 bases left in between. Profiled with immunoSEQ multiplex PCR; TCRdb holds only in-frame clones, not every one. The repertoire includes hundreds of thousands of clones, 70% to 90% of them detected once, and roughly 0.01% sits in the top ten. These records were also assigned to another study, of human thymus T cells. That work adds: Related work found strong thymic repertoire overlap between unrelated individuals.

The source material was thymocytes. The TCR sequence derives from a girl less than two years old with a congenital heart defect. The V and J genes are TRBV19 and TRBJ1-5, with D unresolved. CDR3 nucleotides: TGTGCCAGTAGTAGGAGAACTGGTAGCAATCAGCCCCAGCATTTT. It yields the protein CASSRRTGSNQPQHF.